A single T cell receptor beta chain is shown here with its context. Its antigen is as yet unknown. Sequencing of cultured CD4+ T cell DNA used the Oncomine TCR Beta short-read assay. TCRdb passed the PCR reads through MiXCR, listing each CDR3 protein once. Seen here are 8,500 to 10,000 distinct CDR3 sequences, about 54% observed once, and the top ten hold 7.5% to 8%. Treatment described: roughly 11-day PBMC culture with coronavirus spike peptide pools or control peptides (ViraFEST assay). ViraFEST used peptide pools to expand antigen-specific T cells and subsequently sequenced their TCRs. Positive PCR tests were logged from March through December 2020, ahead of US Alpha, Beta and Delta variants. Germline values: CDR1 SNHLY, CDR2 FYNNEI. The CDR3 has 15 residues. Trimming removed 6 bases from V and 0 bases from J; junction bases left unmatched: 6. This specimen comes from a study of vaccination and CD4 T cells after COVID-19. Overall study: Stimuli were overlapping spike peptide pools of SARS-CoV-2 and three common cold coronaviruses (HCoV-NL63, HCoV-OC43, HCoV-229E).

Study-level findings and limits: Convalescent patients showed a median around 90% of reactive clones that were seen only post-vaccination.

This clonotype was obtained from a human donor who had recovered from COVID-19. The chain employs TRBV2 and TRBJ1-2; TRBD1 matches 8 bases. Specimen: CD4+ T cells from blood, cultured in vitro. CDR3 DNA sequence: TGTGCCAGCAGAACGGACAGGGCCGCTAACTATGGCTACACCTTC. Amino acid sequence: CASRTDRAANYGYTF.